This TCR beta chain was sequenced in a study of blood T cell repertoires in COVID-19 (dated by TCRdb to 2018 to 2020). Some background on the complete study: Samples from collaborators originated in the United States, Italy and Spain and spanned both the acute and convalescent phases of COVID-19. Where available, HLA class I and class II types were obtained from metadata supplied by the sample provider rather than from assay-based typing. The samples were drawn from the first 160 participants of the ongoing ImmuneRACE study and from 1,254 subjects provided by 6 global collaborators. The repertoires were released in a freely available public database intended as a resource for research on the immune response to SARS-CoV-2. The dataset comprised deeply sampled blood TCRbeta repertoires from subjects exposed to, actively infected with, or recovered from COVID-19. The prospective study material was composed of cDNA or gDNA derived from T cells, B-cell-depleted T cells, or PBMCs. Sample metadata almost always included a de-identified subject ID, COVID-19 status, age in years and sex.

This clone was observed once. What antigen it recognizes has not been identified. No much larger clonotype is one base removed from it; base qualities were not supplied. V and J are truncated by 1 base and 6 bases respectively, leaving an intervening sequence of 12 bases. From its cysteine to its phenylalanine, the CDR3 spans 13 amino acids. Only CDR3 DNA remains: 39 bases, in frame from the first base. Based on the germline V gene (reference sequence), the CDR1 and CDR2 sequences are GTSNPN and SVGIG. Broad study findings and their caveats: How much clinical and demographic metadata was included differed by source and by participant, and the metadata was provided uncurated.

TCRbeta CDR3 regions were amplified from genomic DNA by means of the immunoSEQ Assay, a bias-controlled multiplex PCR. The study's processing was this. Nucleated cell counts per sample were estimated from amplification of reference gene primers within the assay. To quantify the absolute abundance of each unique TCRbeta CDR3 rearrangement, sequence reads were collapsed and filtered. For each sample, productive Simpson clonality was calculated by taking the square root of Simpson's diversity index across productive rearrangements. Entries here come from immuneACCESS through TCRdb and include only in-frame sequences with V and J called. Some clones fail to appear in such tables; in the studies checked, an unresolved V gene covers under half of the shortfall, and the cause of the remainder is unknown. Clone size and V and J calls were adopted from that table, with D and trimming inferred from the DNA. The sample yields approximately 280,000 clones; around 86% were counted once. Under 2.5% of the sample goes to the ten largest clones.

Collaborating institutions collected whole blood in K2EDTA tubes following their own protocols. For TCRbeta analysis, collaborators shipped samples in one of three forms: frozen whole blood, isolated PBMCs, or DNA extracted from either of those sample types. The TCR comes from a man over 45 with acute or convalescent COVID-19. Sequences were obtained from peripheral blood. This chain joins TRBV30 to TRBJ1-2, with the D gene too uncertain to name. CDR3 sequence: CAWSGGVWDGYTF. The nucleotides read TGTGCCTGGAGTGGAGGAGTCTGGGATGGCTACACCTTC. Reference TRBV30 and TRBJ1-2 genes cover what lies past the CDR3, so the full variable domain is SQTIHQWPATLVQPVGSPLSLECTVEGTSNPNLYWYRQAAGRGLQLLFYSVGIGQISSEVPQNLSASRPQDRQFILSSKKLLLSDSGFYLCAWSGGVWDGYTFGSGTRLTVV.